This entry lists 27 T cell receptor beta chains sequenced from one sample in a study of T cells in Graves' hyperthyroidism and ophthalmopathy. RNA transcripts provided the source from which TCR beta CDR3 regions were amplified. Researchers ran a first-round RT-PCR on the TCR CDR3 using the HTBI primer set. Each CDR3 protein gets one entry after TCRdb re-called the multiplex PCR reads with MiXCR. Among under 450,000 distinct CDR3 sequences, about a sixth were seen once, and the ten largest hold approximately 30%. The sequenced material came from blood. The receptor source for this set is a woman in her twenties or thirties with Graves' hyperthyroidism that later progressed to Graves' ophthalmopathy.

This clonotype showed up many times. The chain is built from TRBV20-1 and TRBJ2-5; D is ambiguous. In germline, CDR1 is DFQATT, CDR2 SNEGSKA (reference sequence). CDR3 length equals 12 residues. The V gene lost 3 bases and the J gene lost 1 base, with 6 bases spanning the gap. The CDR3 here is CSARTGQETQYF. The CDR3 DNA reads as TGCAGTGCTAGGACTGGCCAAGAGACCCAGTACTTC.

The chain couples TRBV5-1 to TRBJ1-6; weak D call: TRBD1 (5 bases). With 2 bases removed from V and 10 bases from J, the gap between germline ends came to 13 bases. Germline V gene data show CDR1 as SGHRS and CDR2 as YFSETQ. This CDR3 comprises 14 residues. The CDR3 spells CASSLLGGESPLHF. CDR3 nucleotide sequence: TGCGCCAGCAGCTTACTGGGGGGGGAATCACCCCTCCACTTT.

This clonotype was seen just once. The genes are TRBV12-3 or TRBV12-4 and TRBJ2-1; TRBD2 matches at 13 bases. This CDR3 has 15 amino acids. Trimming took 6 bases from V and 4 from J; bases not matched to a gene: 3. The CDR3 spells CASRRTSGGYNEQFF. CDR3 bases: TGTGCCAGCAGGCGGACTAGCGGGGGTTACAATGAGCAGTTCTTC.

In this sample, this clonotype turned up many times. The chain couples TRBV11-2 to TRBJ1-5, with D unclear. Germline loops: CDR1 SGHAT, CDR2 FQNNGV. There are 14 residues in the CDR3. Trimming cost V 0 bases and J 9 bases, with 12 bases left between them. The CDR3 DNA reads TGTGCCAGCAGCTTAGATCCCCTTACAAGGCCCCAGCATTTT. It specifies CASSLDPLTRPQHF.

This clonotype was seen a handful of times. This chain links TRBV3-1 with TRBJ2-7; 9 bases are a match to TRBD1. The CDR3 is made up of 14 amino acids. Unmatched junction bases numbered 1, after V lost 4 bases and J lost 0 bases. In germline, CDR1 is LGHDT, CDR2 YNNKEL (reference sequence). CDR3 coding DNA: TGTGCCAGCAGCCCGACAGGGGGCTCCTACGAGCAGTACTTC. It encodes CASSPTGGSYEQYF.

There are a few counts of this clonotype. As DNA, the CDR3 is TGCAGCGTCCCCGGGGTCCCAAATGAGCAGTTCTTC. Protein: CSVPGVPNEQFF. The chain couples TRBV29-1 to TRBJ2-1; maybe TRBD2 (5 bases). Trimming cost V 6 bases and J 7 bases, with 13 bases left between them. Germline CDR1 is SQVTM and CDR2 is ANQGSEA. This CDR3 region has 12 residues.

This clonotype was observed many times. The chain is built from TRBV24-1 and TRBJ2-7, with D perhaps given as TRBD1 or TRBD2 (7 bases each). The CDR3 covers 15 residues. CDR1 and CDR2 from the germline V gene are KGHDR and SFDVKD. The V and J ends lost 3 bases and 3 bases respectively, with 14 bases between them. CDR3 sequence reads: CATSDRQGGFYEQYF. The CDR3 DNA sequence: TGTGCCACCAGTGATCGACAGGGAGGGTTCTACGAGCAGTACTTC.

As concerns this clonotype: At one end, the junction sequence differs from germline, possibly due to a read error. This chain joins TRBV15 and TRBJ1-3; the match to TRBD1 covers 8 bases. Germline CDR1 LNHNV, CDR2 YYDKDF (reference sequence). The CDR3 covers 16 residues. The CDR3, as DNA: TGTGCCACCAGCACCGAGGACAGGGCTGGAGGAAACACCACATATTTT. This encodes CATSTEDRAGGNTTYF.

This clonotype was observed a handful of times. The chain carries TRBV12-3 or TRBV12-4 and TRBJ2-1; D gene uncertain. CDR3 length equals 13 residues. V was trimmed by 7 bases and J by 3 bases, leaving 10 bases between them. The CDR3 here is CASTHSDYNEQFF. CDR3 sequence (DNA): TGTGCCAGCACTCATTCCGACTACAATGAGCAGTTCTTC.

The sample holds a few counts of this clonotype. The genes are TRBV24-1 and TRBJ2-1; D is uncertain. The germline gives CDR1 KGHDR, CDR2 SFDVKD. This CDR3 is 17 amino acids long. V dropped 0 bases and J dropped 9 bases, with 20 bases sitting between them. This CDR3 reads CATSDLRQTAGRVEQFF. For the CDR3, the DNA is TGTGCCACCAGTGATTTGCGGCAGACCGCCGGACGGGTTGAGCAGTTCTTC.

This clonotype has a count of ten or more. The chain recombines TRBV28 with TRBJ2-7; TRBD1 or TRBD2 may be the D gene (5 bases each). V gave up 8 bases and J gave up 0 bases, with 14 bases separating them. This CDR3 comprises 14 residues. Germline V CDR1 and CDR2: MDHEN, SYDVKM. The CDR3 loop is CASGTGTVSYEQYF. The CDR3 nucleotides read TGTGCCAGCGGGACCGGGACGGTCTCCTACGAGCAGTACTTC.

This clonotype was found many times. V and J are TRBV20-1 and TRBJ2-7; D gene ambiguous. Germline loops: CDR1 DFQATT, CDR2 SNEGSKA (reference sequence). The CDR3 is 14 residues long. V lost 3 bases to trimming and J lost 4 bases, with 16 bases between them. The CDR3 DNA follows: TGCAGTGCTAGTAGTCGGGTCAGATTATACGAGCAGTACTTC. Translated: CSASSRVRLYEQYF.

V usage is TRBV4-1 and J usage is TRBJ2-3, with D maybe TRBD2 (6 bases). The CDR3 spans 12 residues. Germline CDR1 and CDR2: MGHRA and YSYEKL. V was pared by 1 base and J by 8 bases, with 7 bases between. CDR3 nucleotides: TGCGCCAGCAGCCAAGCGGGGGTTACGCAGTATTTT. Protein: CASSQAGVTQYF.

V and J are TRBV20-1 and TRBJ1-2; TRBD1 aligns across 9 bases. V shed 1 base, J shed 1 base, and the junction held 25 bases outside the gene matches. The CDR3 is 22 amino acids. Germline values: CDR1 DFQATT, CDR2 SNEGSKA (reference sequence). CDR3 loop: CSARGGELGQGRLQTFNYGYTF. DNA of the CDR3: TGCAGTGCTAGAGGGGGGGAGTTGGGACAGGGCCGTCTCCAAACCTTTAACTATGGCTACACCTTC.

Ten or more counts support this clonotype. V usage is TRBV7-9 and J usage is TRBJ2-2; 9 bases line up with TRBD1. CDR3 length: 15 amino acids. The ends lost 4 bases at V and 7 bases at J; junction bases unmatched: 7. Germline CDR1 SEHNR, CDR2 FQNEAQ (reference sequence). This CDR3 is CASSSTGGAGGELFF. The CDR3 bases are TGTGCCAGCAGCTCTACAGGGGGCGCCGGCGGGGAGCTGTTTTTT. Using reference TRBV7-9 and TRBJ2-2 for the parts outside the CDR3, the full variable domain is DTGVSQNPRHKITKRGQNVTFRCDPISEHNRLYWYRQTLGQGPEFLTYFQNEAQLEKSRLLSDRFSAERPKGSFSTLEIQRTEQGDSAMYLCASSSTGGAGGELFFGEGSRLTVL.

The gene calls are TRBV2 and TRBJ2-7, with D possibly matching TRBD2 (6 bases). CDR3 length: 14 residues. CDR1 SNHLY and CDR2 FYNNEI come from the germline V gene. V was trimmed by 4 bases and J by 3 bases, leaving 13 bases between them. CDR3: CASSVLLAGYEQYF. In DNA form, the CDR3 reads TGTGCCAGCAGTGTCCTACTAGCTGGCTACGAGCAGTACTTC. Using reference TRBV2 and TRBJ2-7 for the parts outside the CDR3, the full variable domain is EPEVTQTPSHQVTQMGQEVILRCVPISNHLYFYWYRQILGQKVEFLVSFYNNEISEKSEIFDDQFSVERPDGSNFTLKIRSTKLEDSAMYFCASSVLLAGYEQYFGPGTRLTVT.

This clonotype was recorded many times. This chain links TRBV30 with TRBJ1-2; 7 bases fit TRBD1. V lost 2 bases to trimming and J lost 3 bases; unmatched junction nucleotides: 3. The CDR3 runs 13 residues. Germline CDR1 reads GTSNPN; CDR2 reads SVGIG (reference sequence). DNA of the CDR3: TGTGCCTGGAGTAGGGACAGCTACTATGGCTACACCTTC. It encodes CAWSRDSYYGYTF.

This clonotype showed up many times. The chain couples TRBV2 to TRBJ2-3; unclear D gene. This CDR3 spans 12 amino acids. Looked up from germline, CDR1 is SNHLY and CDR2 is FYNNEI. V shed 3 bases and J shed 4 bases, with 5 bases lying between them. The CDR3 DNA sequence: TGTGCCAGCAGTGACTCGGCAGATACGCAGTATTTT. Translating gives CASSDSADTQYF.

The table lists this clonotype with many counts. The CDR3 protein is CASSLGWDLGTEAFF. The CDR3 nucleotides read TGTGCCAGCAGTCTCGGGTGGGACCTGGGGACTGAAGCTTTCTTT. The chain employs TRBV12-3 or TRBV12-4 and TRBJ1-1, with D possibly being TRBD1 (5 bases). V lost 5 bases, J lost 5 bases, and 18 bases lay in between. The CDR3 consists of 15 residues.

This clonotype was detected ten times or more. The chain employs TRBV27 and TRBJ2-7; 13 bases fit TRBD2. This CDR3 contains 16 residues. Trimming removed 3 bases from V and 4 bases from J; junction bases left unmatched: 6. Germline CDR1 MNHEY, CDR2 SMNVEV (reference sequence). In DNA, the CDR3 is TGTGCCAGCAGTTTGGGACTAGCGGGATCACTGTACGAGCAGTACTTC. Protein sequence: CASSLGLAGSLYEQYF.

Notes on this clonotype: Since a much larger clone is just one base distant, this may be a read error. The chain couples TRBV20-1 to TRBJ2-3, with D perhaps being TRBD1 or TRBD2 (5 bases each). CDR1 and CDR2 (germline): DFQATT, SNEGSKA (reference sequence). This CDR3 comprises 13 residues. Between the trimmed V and J ends, which lost 7 bases and 2 bases, there was a span of 13 bases. Written as DNA, the CDR3 is TGCAGTGTTTGGGACGGTTCCACAGATACGCAGTATTTT. Protein sequence: CSVWDGSTDTQYF.

This clonotype appeared a few times. The rearrangement links TRBV19 to TRBJ2-1; perhaps TRBD2 as D (7 bases). The CDR3 covers 15 residues. The V gene's germline CDR1 is LNHDA and CDR2 SQIVND (reference sequence). V was pared by 8 bases and J by 5 bases, with 19 bases between. The CDR3, as DNA: TGTGCCAGTGCCCCGGGCGGGGGCGCCCACAATGAGCAGTTCTTC. Protein sequence: CASAPGGGAHNEQFF.

There are a few counts of this clonotype. The CDR3 sequence: CASAGQGSTEAFF. CDR3 bases: TGTGCCAGCGCAGGGCAGGGATCAACTGAAGCTTTCTTT. The chain is built from TRBV7-6 and TRBJ1-1, with D possibly TRBD1 on 5 matching bases. Trimming shortened V by 8 bases and J by 5 bases, and 15 bases separated the two germline ends. This CDR3 region has 13 residues. CDR1 and CDR2 (germline): SGHVS, FNYEAQ.

In this sample, this clonotype turned up many times. The V and J genes are TRBV10-3 and TRBJ1-5, with a weak D call TRBD1 (6 bases). CDR3 length: 13 residues. Per germline, CDR1 ENHRY and CDR2 SYGVKD. The V gene lost 3 bases and the J gene lost 7 bases, with 10 bases spanning the gap. The CDR3 is CAISDRGGQPQHF. The CDR3 region has the DNA TGTGCCATCAGTGACAGGGGCGGACAGCCCCAGCATTTT.

The V call is TRBV4-1, the J call TRBJ2-1; no definite D call. Germline CDR1 reads MGHRA; CDR2 reads YSYEKL. CDR3 size: 15 residues. The V end lost 0 bases, the J end lost 4 bases, and 10 bases lay between the germline ends. CDR3 loop: CASSQETWLYNEQFF. CDR3 bases: TGCGCCAGCAGCCAAGAGACCTGGTTATACAATGAGCAGTTCTTC.

This clonotype came up many times. The V gene is TRBV9, the J gene TRBJ2-1; perhaps TRBD2 as D (6 bases). The CDR3 runs to 16 residues. The V end was cut by 3 bases, the J end by 1 base, with 14 bases between. Germline CDR1 is SGDLS and CDR2 is YYNGEE. CDR3 residues: CASSGRIAESYNEQFF. CDR3 coding DNA: TGTGCCAGCAGCGGGAGAATAGCGGAATCCTACAATGAGCAGTTCTTC.

The chain couples TRBV4-1 to TRBJ2-4, with no clear D. This CDR3 is built from 14 residues. CDR1 is MGHRA and CDR2 is YSYEKL in the germline V gene. V was clipped by 4 bases and J by 1 base, with 8 bases between them. This chain's CDR3 is CASSPYLAKNIQYF. In DNA, the CDR3 is TGCGCCAGCAGCCCATACTTGGCCAAAAACATTCAGTACTTC.